The rows below give T cell receptor beta chains drawn from one sample of a study of blood T cell repertoires in COVID-19. The table came from immunoSEQ multiplex PCR; TCRdb's copy has only in-frame clones and leaves some out. The repertoire holds around 72,000 clones, with about four fifths as singletons. What was sequenced was peripheral blood. These receptors were obtained from a woman in her 70s with acute or convalescent COVID-19. CDR3s include the opening cysteine and the closing phenylalanine or tryptophan. The order of the fields is D gene, J gene, V gene, CDR3 protein. A D gene is named only where the DNA matches it firmly.

d_gene: TRBD1
j_gene: TRBJ1-4
v_gene: TRBV2
CDR3aa: CASSVQGALGLFF

d_gene: .
j_gene: TRBJ1-5
v_gene: TRBV4-2
CDR3aa: CASSQARSGLINQPQHF

d_gene: .
j_gene: TRBJ1-4
v_gene: TRBV13
CDR3aa: CASSYSSGRGYNEKLFF

d_gene: .
j_gene: TRBJ1-5
v_gene: TRBV7-6
CDR3aa: CASSLMDTGQPQHF

d_gene: .
j_gene: TRBJ2-1
v_gene: TRBV12-3/TRBV12-4
CDR3aa: CASSRLRSNEQFF

d_gene: .
j_gene: TRBJ2-5
v_gene: TRBV6-5
CDR3aa: CASTLSAAVSGTQYF

d_gene: .
j_gene: TRBJ1-1
v_gene: TRBV11-3
CDR3aa: CASSPNGGTEAFF

d_gene: TRBD1
j_gene: TRBJ1-2
v_gene: TRBV4-1
CDR3aa: CASSSRGQGPSYGYTF

d_gene: TRBD1
j_gene: TRBJ1-5
v_gene: TRBV7-8
CDR3aa: CASSGDRVFSNQPQHF

d_gene: TRBD1
j_gene: TRBJ1-4
v_gene: TRBV7-8
CDR3aa: CASSLSTGGNEKLFF

d_gene: .
j_gene: TRBJ2-1
v_gene: TRBV24-1
CDR3aa: CATSDFAGGEQFF

d_gene: TRBD1
j_gene: TRBJ2-2
v_gene: TRBV11-2
CDR3aa: CASSRQGATGELFF

d_gene: .
j_gene: TRBJ1-2
v_gene: TRBV2
CDR3aa: CASTRTDYGYTF

d_gene: TRBD1
j_gene: TRBJ1-1
v_gene: TRBV27
CDR3aa: CASISYGQGRTEAFF

d_gene: .
j_gene: TRBJ2-2
v_gene: TRBV2
CDR3aa: CASMARPDPGELFF

d_gene: TRBD2
j_gene: TRBJ2-1
v_gene: TRBV7-3
CDR3aa: CASSFSSGSYNEQFF

d_gene: .
j_gene: TRBJ1-2
v_gene: TRBV9
CDR3aa: CASSPSGGGYGYTF

d_gene: .
j_gene: TRBJ1-4
v_gene: TRBV10-1
CDR3aa: CASSESSATNEKLFF

d_gene: .
j_gene: TRBJ2-1
v_gene: TRBV21-1
CDR3aa: CASSKLGTSGTYNEQFF

d_gene: TRBD1
j_gene: TRBJ1-2
v_gene: TRBV6-5
CDR3aa: CASSRDRGQVGYTF